These T cell receptor beta chains were read from a single sample in a study of OX40 agonist ivuxolimab in advanced cancers. Repertoires were generated with immunoSEQ multiplex PCR, while TCRdb's copy carries only in-frame clones and drops some. The sample holds over 55,000 clones, 84% seen once. Sequenced material: CD4+ or CD8+ T cells sorted from blood, taken in a trial of the OX40 agonist ivuxolimab. The receptors come from an adult with an advanced solid tumor such as melanoma, head and neck, liver or kidney cancer. CDR3s include the opening cysteine and the closing phenylalanine or tryptophan. A D gene is named only where the DNA matches it firmly. Size is stated for part of the rows, as once, few or many counts, or as a class when the clone is expanded.

cdr3_nt cdr3_aa v_call d_call clone_size j_call
TGTGCCAGTAGCTTGGGACAGGGGAATAATTCACCCCTCCACTTT CASSLGQGNNSPLHF TRBV19 TRBD1 . TRBJ1-6
TGTGCCAGCAGTTTTGACAGGCGCGGGAAACTGTTTTTT CASSFDRRGKLFF TRBV6-5 . . TRBJ1-4
TGTGCCAGCAATTGGGACAGCTCGAACACCGGGGAGCTGTTTTTT CASNWDSSNTGELFF TRBV18 TRBD1 . TRBJ2-2
TGTGCCAGCAGCTTGATGTCAGACTACGAGCAGTACTTC CASSLMSDYEQYF TRBV5-5 . . TRBJ2-7
TGTGCCAGCAGCCCTAATAGGGGCCATGGCTACACCTTC CASSPNRGHGYTF TRBV7-9 . . TRBJ1-2
TGTGCCAGCAGGAAGGGACTAGATAACAATGAGCAGTTCTTC CASRKGLDNNEQFF TRBV11-2 TRBD2 . TRBJ2-1
TGTGCCAGCAGTGAACGGAGGGTTTGGGTTTCCTACGAGCAGTACTTC CASSERRVWVSYEQYF TRBV2 . few TRBJ2-7
TGTGCCAGCACTAGGGACGCTGGGGCCAACGTCCTGACTTTC CASTRDAGANVLTF TRBV28 . once TRBJ2-6
TGCAGCGTTGAACAGGCCGCAGATACGCAGTATTTT CSVEQAADTQYF TRBV29-1 . . TRBJ2-3
TGTGCCAGCAGTGAAAACGGCCTCTCTGGAAACACCATATATTTT CASSENGLSGNTIYF TRBV6-1 . . TRBJ1-3
TGTGCCACCAGCAGAGTTACAGGGAAGCAGACCCAGTACTTC CATSRVTGKQTQYF TRBV15 . . TRBJ2-5
TGTGCCAGCAGTGACGCCGGGGCTAGCTCCTACAATGAGCAGTTCTTC CASSDAGASSYNEQFF TRBV25-1 . . TRBJ2-1
TGTGCCACCAGCAGAGCGGGGGGCCTCTACAATGAGCAGTTCTTC CATSRAGGLYNEQFF TRBV15 . . TRBJ2-1
TGTGCCAGCAGCTCTCGGGACGACGTCTCGCGCTACACCTTC CASSSRDDVSRYTF TRBV9 . . TRBJ1-2
TGTGCCAGCACGTGGCAGGGCGCTATGGAGCAGTACTTC CASTWQGAMEQYF TRBV6-1 . few TRBJ2-7
TGTGCCAGCAGCTTAGTGGAGGGCCTCTATGGCTACACCTTC CASSLVEGLYGYTF TRBV11-3 . . TRBJ1-2
TGTGCCAGCAGTATCCTACAGGGGGCGGATGAAAAACTGTTTTTT CASSILQGADEKLFF TRBV28 TRBD1 . TRBJ1-4
TGTGCCAGCAGTTACTCGCGGGGGATGAGCACTGAAGCTTTCTTT CASSYSRGMSTEAFF TRBV6-5 . . TRBJ1-1
TGTGCCAGCTCACCACGCGTGGGAGGAGAAGAGACCCAGTACTTC CASSPRVGGEETQYF TRBV18 . . TRBJ2-5
TGTGCCAGCAGAAGGGTTCTAGCCAGCACAGATACGCAGTATTTT CASRRVLASTDTQYF TRBV6-5 . few TRBJ2-3
TGTGCCAGCAGTACTAGTCTGTACGAGCAGTACTTC CASSTSLYEQYF TRBV28 . . TRBJ2-7